These 5 T cell receptor beta chains originate from one sample sequenced in a study of blood T cell repertoires in COVID-19. Profiling relied on immunoSEQ multiplex PCR, and the TCRdb table lists in-frame clones only, not all of them. The sample holds roughly 260,000 clones, 87% seen once. Sequencing used peripheral blood. These receptors originate from a woman between 50 and 59 years old with acute or convalescent COVID-19.

The chain recombines TRBV28 with TRBJ2-7; perhaps TRBD1 as D (7 bases). Germline CDR1 MDHEN, CDR2 SYDVKM. Trimming took 4 bases from V and 4 from J, leaving 14 bases between them. This CDR3 contains 14 residues. This CDR3 is CASSSQGGSYEQYF. The DNA of the CDR3 is TGTGCCAGCAGTTCCCAGGGGGGATCGTACGAGCAGTACTTC. Complete variable domain (other parts from reference TRBV28 and TRBJ2-7): DVKVTQSSRYLVKRTGEKVFLECVQDMDHENMFWYRQDPGLGLRLIYFSYDVKMKEKGDIPEGYSVSREKKERFSLILESASTNQTSMYLCASSSQGGSYEQYFGPGTRLTVT.

V and J are TRBV4-1 and TRBJ2-1, with D tentatively TRBD2 (5 bases). V was clipped by 0 bases and J by 8 bases, with 17 bases between them. Germline lookup yields CDR1 MGHRA and CDR2 YSYEKL. CDR3 length: 16 residues. The CDR3 reads CASSQEGGFLRDEQFF. In nucleotides, the CDR3 is TGCGCCAGCAGCCAAGAAGGAGGATTTTTACGGGATGAGCAGTTCTTC.

The chain joins TRBV9 to TRBJ2-3; 9 bases map to TRBD2. This CDR3 region has 16 residues. After removal of 5 bases from V and 0 bases from J, the junction contained 7 bases not matched to a gene. Per germline, CDR1 SGDLS and CDR2 YYNGEE. CDR3 in amino acids: CASSPSGGRSTDTQYF. CDR3 DNA: TGTGCCAGCAGTCCGAGCGGGGGGCGAAGCACAGATACGCAGTATTTT.

The rearrangement uses TRBV7-2 and TRBJ2-1, with 11 positions matching TRBD2. The length of the CDR3 is 14 residues. V lost 1 base to trimming and J lost 8 bases; unmatched junction nucleotides: 1. The V gene's germline CDR1 is SGHTA and CDR2 FQGNSA. Here the CDR3 reads CASSLVLAGDEQFF. The CDR3 DNA reads as TGTGCCAGCAGCTTAGTACTAGCGGGAGATGAGCAGTTCTTC.

The V call is TRBV19, the J call TRBJ1-5, with unresolved D. V lost 3 bases to trimming and J lost 5 bases, with 14 bases between them. Germline lookup yields CDR1 LNHDA and CDR2 SQIVND (reference sequence). This CDR3 spans 15 amino acids. The CDR3 nucleotides are TGTGCCAGTAGTATCATCCGGGAAGGGTATCAGCCCCAGCATTTT. Its translation: CASSIIREGYQPQHF.